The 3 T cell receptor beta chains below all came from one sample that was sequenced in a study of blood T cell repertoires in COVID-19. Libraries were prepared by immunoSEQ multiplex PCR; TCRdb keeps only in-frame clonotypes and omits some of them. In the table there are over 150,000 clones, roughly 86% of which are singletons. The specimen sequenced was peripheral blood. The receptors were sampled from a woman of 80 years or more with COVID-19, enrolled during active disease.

The CDR3 DNA is TGTGCCAGCAGCTTAGGGGGACTAGCGGGAGGGCCTTCCTACAATGAGCAGTTCTTC. It specifies CASSLGGLAGGPSYNEQFF. The chain combines TRBV13 with TRBJ2-1; 16 nucleotides line up with TRBD2. V dropped 0 bases and J dropped 1; count of bases not matched to a gene: 3. Germline V gene sequence: CDR1 PRHDT, CDR2 FYEKMQ (reference sequence). The CDR3 totals 19 residues.

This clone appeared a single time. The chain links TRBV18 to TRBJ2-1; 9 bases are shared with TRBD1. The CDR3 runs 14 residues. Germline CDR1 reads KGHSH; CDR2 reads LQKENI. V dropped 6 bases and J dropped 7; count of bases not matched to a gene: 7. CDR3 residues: CASSLDRGSNEQFF. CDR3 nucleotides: TGTGCCAGCTCCCTGGACAGGGGCTCGAATGAGCAGTTCTTC.

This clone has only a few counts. The CDR3 nucleotides read TGTGCCAGCAGTCCGACCTCCGGAGTTAGCACAGATACGCAGTATTTT. This sequence encodes CASSPTSGVSTDTQYF. The chain has TRBV28 and TRBJ2-3; D is uncertain. Trimming stripped 5 bases from V and 0 bases from J, with 15 bases between. The germline CDR1 and CDR2 sequences are MDHEN and SYDVKM. The CDR3 has 16 amino acids.